Each of the 29 T cell receptor beta chains below was sequenced from the same sample in a study of cytomegalovirus exposure and HLA in healthy donors. In the PCR, 60 Vbeta and 13 Jbeta primers were used. The data were produced by immunoSEQ multiplex PCR, yet TCRdb's version contains in-frame clones alone and is incomplete. The data hold 150,000 to 180,000 clones, with around 74% observed a single time. Sample: PBMCs. Source of these receptors: a man aged 18 to 30 in good health and CMV-seronegative.

The table lists this clone with a few counts. The chain has TRBV7-2 and TRBJ2-1, with 8 bases identical to TRBD1. Per germline, CDR1 SGHTA and CDR2 FQGNSA. The CDR3 is made up of 13 amino acids. V was pared by 7 bases and J by 10 bases, with 9 bases of the junction left unmatched. CDR3 DNA: TGTGCCAGCACCCAAGGGACAGGTCGAGAGCAGTTCTTC. As protein: CASTQGTGREQFF.

Here the CDR3 DNA reads TGTGCCAGCAGTTTAAGCGGGAGTGGAACTGAAGCTTTCTTT. Its translation is CASSLSGSGTEAFF. J is TRBJ1-1 and V is TRBV27; D gene uncertain. The CDR3 is made up of 14 amino acids. The germline gives CDR1 MNHEY, CDR2 SMNVEV (reference sequence). With 2 bases removed from V and 5 bases from J, the gap between germline ends came to 12 bases.

The chain is built from TRBV6-5 and TRBJ1-1; a weak D match, TRBD1 (6 bases). The CDR3 contains 16 residues. Deletions cut 0 bases from V and 5 bases from J, with 16 bases between. The germline CDR1 and CDR2 sequences are MNHEY and SVGAGI. The DNA of the CDR3 is TGTGCCAGCAGTTACTCGACAGGTGCCCAGGGGACTGAAGCTTTCTTT. It yields the protein CASSYSTGAQGTEAFF.

The chain employs TRBV5-1 and TRBJ2-7; TRBD2 aligns across 8 bases. V shed 4 bases and J 7 bases; nucleotides not matched to a gene: 13. This CDR3 has 15 amino acids. CDR1 and CDR2 from the germline V gene are SGHRS and YFSETQ. The CDR3, as DNA: TGCGCCAGCAGCCTCCGAGCTAGCGGGTCCGGTGAGCAGTACTTC. Protein product: CASSLRASGSGEQYF.

This CDR3 reads CASKKGQEVGYTF. The CDR3 coding sequence is TGTGCCAGCAAGAAGGGCCAGGAGGTTGGCTACACCTTC. This chain links TRBV9 with TRBJ1-2; D is unclear. Germline V gives CDR1 SGDLS, CDR2 YYNGEE. The CDR3 has 13 amino acids. The V and J ends lost 6 bases and 7 bases respectively, with 16 bases between them.

The chain links TRBV10-3 to TRBJ2-3; possibly TRBD2 for D (6 bases). V was clipped by 0 bases and J by 5 bases, with 12 bases between them. This CDR3 is 15 amino acids long. The germline V gene has CDR1 ENHRY and CDR2 SYGVKD. The CDR3 spells CAISESSRGKDTQYF. The CDR3 coding sequence is TGTGCCATCAGTGAGTCTTCACGGGGGAAAGATACGCAGTATTTT.

The rearrangement joins TRBV2 to TRBJ2-2, with D perhaps TRBD2 (6 bases). The germline V gene encodes CDR1 SNHLY and CDR2 FYNNEI. Trimming removed 6 bases at V and 3 bases at J, with 11 bases between. The CDR3 has 14 residues. In DNA form, the CDR3 reads TGTGCCAGCAGCGGGGGTTCTTACACCGGGGAGCTGTTTTTT. Its translation is CASSGGSYTGELFF.

This clone was seen only once. The chain joins TRBV10-3 to TRBJ2-5, with 8 bases fitting TRBD2. The junction had 15 bases not matched to a gene; V was cut back by 10 bases and J by 5 bases. The CDR3 length is 15 residues. CDR1 ENHRY and CDR2 SYGVKD come from the germline V gene. Here the CDR3 reads CATDPGLGGRETQYF. The CDR3 DNA is TGTGCCACTGACCCGGGACTAGGGGGTAGGGAGACCCAGTACTTC.

V gene TRBV6-5 combines with J gene TRBJ1-3; D gene uncertain. The V gene lost 2 bases and the J gene lost 4 bases, with 15 bases spanning the gap. Germline lookup yields CDR1 MNHEY and CDR2 SVGAGI. The CDR3 runs 16 residues. The CDR3 DNA reads TGTGCCAGCAGTTACGGGCCCACCCACCGCGGAAACACCATATATTTT. Translating it yields CASSYGPTHRGNTIYF.

This clone has only a few counts. This chain joins TRBV18 and TRBJ1-4, with D tentatively TRBD1 (5 bases). The CDR3 runs 14 residues. Trimming took off 3 bases at V and 8 bases at J, with 13 bases between the two ends. Germline V gives CDR1 KGHSH, CDR2 LQKENI. Written as DNA, the CDR3 is TGTGCCAGCTCACCGACTCGGGACTCCGAAAAACTGTTTTTT. Its translation: CASSPTRDSEKLFF.

The genes are TRBV29-1 and TRBJ1-1; 8 positions match TRBD1. The V gene's germline CDR1 is SQVTM and CDR2 ANQGSEA. This CDR3 is 12 amino acids long. V trimming: 7 bases; J trimming: 1 base; junction bases outside the gene matches: 2. The DNA for the CDR3 is TGCAGCGACGGACAGGGGAACACTGAAGCTTTCTTT. Its translation: CSDGQGNTEAFF.

The chain joins TRBV5-4 to TRBJ1-2, with 10 bases matching TRBD1. Germline-derived CDR1 and CDR2 are SGHNT and YYREEE (reference sequence). The V and J ends lost 6 bases and 7 bases, in that order; junction bases with no gene match: 6. The CDR3 runs to 13 residues. The CDR3 DNA is TGTGCCAGCACCGGACAGGGGGGTATTGGCTACACCTTC. It translates to CASTGQGGIGYTF.

The sample holds one count of this clone. The chain links TRBV27 to TRBJ1-4, with a weak D call TRBD1 (5 bases). The length of the CDR3 is 15 residues. Trimming cost V 2 bases and J 3 bases, with 10 bases left between them. CDR1 is MNHEY, CDR2 SMNVEV, per germline (reference sequence). The chain's CDR3 is CASSLGAGSNEKLFF. Here the CDR3 DNA reads TGTGCCAGCAGTTTAGGTGCAGGGTCTAATGAAAAACTGTTTTTT.

The V gene is TRBV7-2, the J gene TRBJ2-1; 7 positions match TRBD2. There are 12 residues in the CDR3. V trimming: 5 bases; J trimming: 8 bases; junction bases outside the gene matches: 3. The germline gives CDR1 SGHTA, CDR2 FQGNSA. The CDR3 sequence: CASSRLADEQFF. CDR3 DNA sequence: TGTGCCAGCAGCCGACTAGCCGATGAGCAGTTCTTC.

This chain links TRBV9 with TRBJ1-1; D remains unclear. V was trimmed by 4 bases and J by 1 base, leaving 14 bases between them. CDR1 is SGDLS, CDR2 YYNGEE, per germline. The CDR3 sequence is 15 residues long. Here the CDR3 reads CASSPRPARNTEAFF. Here the CDR3 DNA reads TGTGCCAGCAGCCCCCGGCCAGCGAGGAACACTGAAGCTTTCTTT. Full variable domain (outside the CDR3, taken from reference TRBV9 and TRBJ1-1): DSGVTQTPKHLITATGQRVTLRCSPRSGDLSVYWYQQSLDQGLQFLIQYYNGEERAKGNILERFSAQQFPDLHSELNLSSLELGDSALYFCASSPRPARNTEAFFGQGTRLTVV.

The chain has TRBV11-2 and TRBJ1-1; TRBD1 matches at 7 bases. The CDR3 is made up of 15 amino acids. V lost 5 bases, J lost 4 bases, and 10 bases stayed unmatched. Germline values: CDR1 SGHAT, CDR2 FQNNGV. In DNA, the CDR3 is TGTGCCAGCAGCCCACGACAGGGTGGGGGCACTGAAGCTTTCTTT. Translated: CASSPRQGGGTEAFF.

This chain connects TRBV27 to TRBJ1-2; 9 nucleotides match TRBD1. Germline V gives CDR1 MNHEY, CDR2 SMNVEV (reference sequence). V trimming: 5 bases; J trimming: 4 bases; junction bases outside the gene matches: 5. This CDR3 region has 14 residues. The CDR3 loop reads CASSGTGPGYGYTF. CDR3 coding DNA: TGTGCCAGCAGTGGGACAGGGCCGGGCTATGGCTACACCTTC.

The V call is TRBV2, the J call TRBJ2-7; a possible D gene is TRBD2 (6 bases). The CDR3 contains 14 residues. V lost 9 bases to trimming and J lost 5 bases, with 20 bases between them. Germline CDR1 and CDR2: SNHLY and FYNNEI. CDR3 in DNA: TGTGCCAGTTCGGGACTCCAGGTTGAGGACGAGCAGTACTTC. Its translation is CASSGLQVEDEQYF.

This clone came up a few times. The genes are TRBV12-2 and TRBJ2-1; TRBD1, the table's D call, was not compared with the DNA. TRBV12-2 is tagged as a pseudogene. The CDR3 spans 17 residues. The CDR3 DNA sequence: TGTGCAAGTCGCTTAGCGGCCCGGGTCAGGGCAAACAATGAGCAGTTCTTC. Its translation: CASRLAARVRANNEQFF.

This chain uses TRBV7-8 with TRBJ1-3; no firm D call. This CDR3 is 15 amino acids long. V was shortened by 5 bases and J by 0 bases, with 11 bases between the two germline ends. Germline CDR1 is SGHVS and CDR2 is FQNEAQ. CDR3 coding DNA: TGTGCCAGCAGCCCGAGACGGGACTCTGGAAACACCATATATTTT. This encodes CASSPRRDSGNTIYF.

J is TRBJ1-2 and V is TRBV11-2; 7 bases map to TRBD1. The CDR3 spans 14 residues. V lost 5 bases to trimming and J lost 3 bases; unmatched junction nucleotides: 6. CDR1 SGHAT and CDR2 FQNNGV come from the germline V gene. Here the CDR3 reads CASSLGQAYYGYTF. DNA for the CDR3: TGTGCCAGCAGCCTAGGACAGGCTTACTATGGCTACACCTTC.

The rearrangement joins TRBV5-1 to TRBJ1-6; 11 bases map to TRBD1. V gave up 4 bases and J gave up 7 bases; unmatched junction bases: 4. Germline CDR1 is SGHRS and CDR2 is YFSETQ. CDR3 length: 15 amino acids. The CDR3 here is CASSVRDRGNSPLHF. The CDR3 coding sequence is TGCGCCAGCAGCGTCCGGGACAGGGGGAATTCACCCCTCCACTTT.

V gene TRBV5-6 combines with J gene TRBJ2-2; possible D gene TRBD2, 6 bases. This CDR3 region has 14 residues. Trimming removed 2 bases at V and 7 bases at J, with 12 bases between. From germline, CDR1 is SGHDT and CDR2 YYEEEE. The CDR3 sequence: CASSFGGAGGELFF. The CDR3 nucleotides read TGTGCCAGCAGCTTTGGAGGGGCCGGCGGGGAGCTGTTTTTT.

This clone was counted only a few times. V usage is TRBV5-4 and J usage is TRBJ1-2; TRBD1 matches 7 bases. The ends lost 5 bases at V and 4 bases at J; junction bases unmatched: 5. This CDR3 has 13 residues. Germline V lookup: CDR1 SGHNT, CDR2 YYREEE (reference sequence). CDR3 loop: CASRSGQTYGYTF. The DNA of the CDR3 is TGTGCCAGCAGGTCGGGACAGACCTATGGCTACACCTTC.

This clone was recorded a few times. The J gene is TRBJ1-4, the V gene TRBV7-8, with TRBD1 as a possible D gene (5 bases). Trimming took 5 bases from V and 6 from J, leaving 16 bases between them. The CDR3 sequence is 15 residues long. CDR1 is SGHVS and CDR2 is FQNEAQ in the germline V gene. CDR3 bases: TGTGCCAGCAGCCAATCAGAGCCCAGGGATGAAAAACTGTTTTTT. Translating gives CASSQSEPRDEKLFF.

The chain joins TRBV9 to TRBJ1-2; 7 nucleotides match TRBD1. The germline V gene has CDR1 SGDLS and CDR2 YYNGEE. V lost 0 bases, J lost 2 bases, and 7 bases stayed unmatched. This CDR3 has 16 residues. The CDR3 nucleotides are TGTGCCAGCAGCGTAGATCTGGCAGGGGGAAACTATGGCTACACCTTC. This encodes CASSVDLAGGNYGYTF.

This chain uses TRBV5-1 with TRBJ2-3; 11 bases are shared with TRBD1. CDR1 and CDR2 (germline): SGHRS, YFSETQ. The V gene end was trimmed by 4 bases and the J gene end by 5 bases; junction bases not matched to a gene: 6. The CDR3 has 15 residues. The CDR3 here is CASSPGQGAKDTQYF. Here the CDR3 DNA reads TGCGCCAGCAGCCCCGGACAGGGGGCTAAAGATACGCAGTATTTT.

This clone was detected only a few times. This sequence joins TRBV6-4 and TRBJ1-3; D gene uncertain. Germline loops: CDR1 MRHNA, CDR2 SNTAGT. Trimming stripped 1 base from V and 0 bases from J, with 7 bases between. CDR3 length equals 15 residues. Here the CDR3 reads CASSDFGYSGNTIYF. In DNA, the CDR3 is TGTGCCAGCAGTGACTTCGGTTACTCTGGAAACACCATATATTTT.

The genes are TRBV6-5 and TRBJ2-1; TRBD1 aligns across 8 bases. Germline CDR1 MNHEY, CDR2 SVGAGI. With 6 bases clipped from V and 2 bases from J, the junction kept 6 bases outside the gene matches. This CDR3 region has 15 residues. CDR3 DNA: TGTGCCAGCAGAGACGGACAGGGCACCTACAATGAGCAGTTCTTC. It is translated as CASRDGQGTYNEQFF.